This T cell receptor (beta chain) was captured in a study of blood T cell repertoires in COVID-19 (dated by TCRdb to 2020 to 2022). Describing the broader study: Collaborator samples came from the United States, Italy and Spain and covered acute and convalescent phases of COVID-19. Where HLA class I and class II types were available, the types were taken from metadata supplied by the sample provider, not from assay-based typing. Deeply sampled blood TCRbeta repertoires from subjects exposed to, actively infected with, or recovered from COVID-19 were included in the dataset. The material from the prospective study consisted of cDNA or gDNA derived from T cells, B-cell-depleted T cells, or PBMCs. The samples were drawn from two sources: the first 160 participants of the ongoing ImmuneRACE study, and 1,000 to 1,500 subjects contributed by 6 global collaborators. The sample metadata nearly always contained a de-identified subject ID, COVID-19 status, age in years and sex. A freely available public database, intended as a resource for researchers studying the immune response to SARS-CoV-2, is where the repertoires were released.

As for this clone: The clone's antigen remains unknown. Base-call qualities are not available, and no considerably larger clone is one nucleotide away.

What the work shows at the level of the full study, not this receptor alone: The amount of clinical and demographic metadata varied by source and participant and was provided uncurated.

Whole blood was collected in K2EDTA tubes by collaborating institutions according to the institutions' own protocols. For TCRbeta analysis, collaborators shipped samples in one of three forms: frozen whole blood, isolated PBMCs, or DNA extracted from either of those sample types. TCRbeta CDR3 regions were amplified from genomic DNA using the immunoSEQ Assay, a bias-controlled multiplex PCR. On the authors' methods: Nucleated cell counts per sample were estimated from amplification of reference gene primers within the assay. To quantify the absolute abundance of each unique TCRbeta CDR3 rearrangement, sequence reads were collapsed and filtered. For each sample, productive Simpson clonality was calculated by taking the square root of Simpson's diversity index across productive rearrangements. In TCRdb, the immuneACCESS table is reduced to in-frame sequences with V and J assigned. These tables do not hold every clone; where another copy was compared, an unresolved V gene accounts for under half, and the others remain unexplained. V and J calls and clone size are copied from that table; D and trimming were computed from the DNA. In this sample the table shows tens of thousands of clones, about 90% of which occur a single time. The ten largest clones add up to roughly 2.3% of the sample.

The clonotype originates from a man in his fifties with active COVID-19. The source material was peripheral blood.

The nucleotide sequence reads as follows: TGTGCCAGCAGCCGGGGACAGGAGGAAAAACTGTTTTTT. It specifies CASSRGQEEKLFF. This chain joins TRBV12-3 or TRBV12-4 to TRBJ1-4, with 8 middle bases fitting TRBD1. The germline V end is reduced by 6 bases and the J end by 8 bases; junction bases left unmatched: 5. The cysteine opens and the phenylalanine closes a CDR3 of 13 amino acids. Of all the DNA, just the CDR3 is kept, 39 bases in frame from base 1.